The following is a T cell receptor (beta chain) sequence with its context. Which antigen it targets is not known. No quality values exist for individual bases; no much larger clone is one base distant. Whole blood was collected in K2EDTA tubes by collaborating institutions according to the institutions' own protocols. For TCRbeta analysis, collaborator samples were shipped as frozen whole blood, as isolated PBMCs, or as DNA extracted from either sample type. The immunoSEQ Assay, a bias-controlled multiplex PCR, was used to amplify TCRbeta CDR3 regions from genomic DNA. Per the source publication's procedure: Nucleated cell counts per sample were estimated from amplification of reference gene primers within the assay. To quantify the absolute abundance of each unique TCRbeta CDR3 rearrangement, sequence reads were collapsed and filtered. For each sample, productive Simpson clonality was calculated as the square root of Simpson's diversity index over productive rearrangements. TCRdb carries this immuneACCESS record with in-frame sequences only. Its versions omit some clonotypes, under half of them owing to an unresolved V gene in the studies checked, with the rest unexplained. For V, J and clone size, that table is used; D and trimming come from the DNA. The sample table holds 25,000 or so clones, of which 65% to 90% were seen once. The ten biggest clones cover 25% of the sample.

The data originate from a study of blood T cell repertoires in COVID-19 (dated by TCRdb to 2018 to 2020). Describing the broader study: Samples covering the acute and convalescent phases of COVID-19 were provided by collaborators in the United States, Italy and Spain. The prospective study material was composed of cDNA or gDNA derived from T cells, B-cell-depleted T cells, or PBMCs. The dataset comprised deeply sampled blood TCRbeta repertoires from subjects exposed to, actively infected with, or recovered from COVID-19. A freely available public database, intended as a resource for researchers studying the immune response to SARS-CoV-2, is where the repertoires were released. Samples were obtained from the ongoing ImmuneRACE study (first 160 participants) and from 1,000 to 1,500 subjects provided by 6 global collaborators. A de-identified subject ID, COVID-19 status, age in years and sex were almost always included in the sample metadata. Where available, HLA class I and class II types were taken from metadata supplied by the sample provider and were not determined by assay-based typing. Results and caveats for the whole study, not just this receptor: How much clinical and demographic metadata was included differed by source and by participant, and the metadata was provided uncurated.

The CDR3 runs 13 amino acids, cysteine and phenylalanine included. Only the CDR3 DNA stays, 39 bases, in frame from base 1. In the germline V gene, CDR1 corresponds to KGHSH and CDR2 to LQKENI. V has 2 bases trimmed and J has 5 bases trimmed; junction bases matching no gene number 2. Source material: peripheral blood. The V and J segments used are TRBV18 and TRBJ1-2; TRBD1 aligns with 7 central bases. The receptor was derived from a man between 65 and 80 years old with active COVID-19. The CDR3 is CASSPEGAYGYTF. Here is the DNA: TGTGCCAGCTCACCAGAGGGGGCGTATGGCTACACCTTC. Reference TRBV18 and TRBJ1-2 proteins supply the regions before and after the CDR3; the full variable domain is: NAGVMQNPRHLVRRRGQEARLRCSPMKGHSHVYWYRQLPEEGLKFMVYLQKENIIDESGMPKERFSAEFPKEGPSILRIQQVVRGDSAAYFCASSPEGAYGYTFGSGTRLTVV.